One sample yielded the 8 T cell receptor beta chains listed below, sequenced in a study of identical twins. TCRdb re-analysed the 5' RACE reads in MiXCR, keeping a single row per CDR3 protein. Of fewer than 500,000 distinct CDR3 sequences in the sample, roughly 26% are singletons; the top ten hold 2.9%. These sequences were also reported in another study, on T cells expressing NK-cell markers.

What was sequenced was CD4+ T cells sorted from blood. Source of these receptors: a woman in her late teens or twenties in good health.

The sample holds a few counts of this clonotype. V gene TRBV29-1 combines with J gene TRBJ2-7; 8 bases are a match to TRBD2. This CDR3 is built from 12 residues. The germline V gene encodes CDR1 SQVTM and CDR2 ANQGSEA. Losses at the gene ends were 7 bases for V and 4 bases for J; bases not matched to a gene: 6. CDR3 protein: CSGWTSTYEQYF. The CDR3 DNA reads TGCAGCGGTTGGACTAGCACGTACGAGCAGTACTTC.

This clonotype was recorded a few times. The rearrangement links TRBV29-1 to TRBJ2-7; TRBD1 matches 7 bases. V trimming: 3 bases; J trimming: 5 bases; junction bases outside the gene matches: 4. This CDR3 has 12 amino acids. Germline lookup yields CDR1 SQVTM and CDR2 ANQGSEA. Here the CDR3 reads CSVDEGADEQYF. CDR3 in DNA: TGCAGCGTTGATGAGGGGGCGGACGAGCAGTACTTC.

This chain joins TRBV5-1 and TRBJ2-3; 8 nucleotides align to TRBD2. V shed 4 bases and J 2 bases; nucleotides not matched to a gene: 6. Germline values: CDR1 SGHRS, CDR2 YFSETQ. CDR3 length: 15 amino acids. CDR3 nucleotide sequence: TGCGCCAGCAGCGCCCCGGGACTAGTCACAGATACGCAGTATTTT. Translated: CASSAPGLVTDTQYF.

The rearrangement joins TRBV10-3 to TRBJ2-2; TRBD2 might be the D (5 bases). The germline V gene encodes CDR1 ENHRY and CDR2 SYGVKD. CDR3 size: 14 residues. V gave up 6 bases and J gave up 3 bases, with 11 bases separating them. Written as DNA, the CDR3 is TGTGCCATCAGCAGGACTCTCGACACCGGGGAGCTGTTTTTT. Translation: CAISRTLDTGELFF.

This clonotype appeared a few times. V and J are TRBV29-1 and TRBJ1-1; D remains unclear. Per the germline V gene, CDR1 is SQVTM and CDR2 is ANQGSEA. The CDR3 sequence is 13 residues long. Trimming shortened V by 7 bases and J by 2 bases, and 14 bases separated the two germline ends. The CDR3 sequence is CSASSNLNTEAFF. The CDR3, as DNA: TGCAGCGCCTCATCGAACTTAAACACTGAAGCTTTCTTT.

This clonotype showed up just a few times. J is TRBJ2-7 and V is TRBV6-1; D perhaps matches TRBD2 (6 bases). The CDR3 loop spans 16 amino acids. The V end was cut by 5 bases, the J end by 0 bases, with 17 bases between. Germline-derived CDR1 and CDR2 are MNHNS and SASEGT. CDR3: CASSRYPTSYSYEQYF. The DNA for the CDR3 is TGTGCCAGCAGTCGTTACCCAACTAGCTACTCCTACGAGCAGTACTTC.

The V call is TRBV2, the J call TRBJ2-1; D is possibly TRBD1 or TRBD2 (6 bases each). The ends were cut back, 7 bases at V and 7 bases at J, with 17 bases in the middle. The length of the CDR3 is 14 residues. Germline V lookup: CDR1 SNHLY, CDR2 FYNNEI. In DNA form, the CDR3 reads TGTGCCAGCAAGGAGGGGGTCAACCGGAATGAGCAGTTCTTC. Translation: CASKEGVNRNEQFF.

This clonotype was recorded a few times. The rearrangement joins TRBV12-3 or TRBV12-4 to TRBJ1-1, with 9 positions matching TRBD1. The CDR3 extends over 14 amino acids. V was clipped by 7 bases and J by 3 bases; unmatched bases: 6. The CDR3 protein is CASNLDRGDTEAFF. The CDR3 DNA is TGTGCCAGCAATTTGGACAGGGGAGACACTGAAGCTTTCTTT.